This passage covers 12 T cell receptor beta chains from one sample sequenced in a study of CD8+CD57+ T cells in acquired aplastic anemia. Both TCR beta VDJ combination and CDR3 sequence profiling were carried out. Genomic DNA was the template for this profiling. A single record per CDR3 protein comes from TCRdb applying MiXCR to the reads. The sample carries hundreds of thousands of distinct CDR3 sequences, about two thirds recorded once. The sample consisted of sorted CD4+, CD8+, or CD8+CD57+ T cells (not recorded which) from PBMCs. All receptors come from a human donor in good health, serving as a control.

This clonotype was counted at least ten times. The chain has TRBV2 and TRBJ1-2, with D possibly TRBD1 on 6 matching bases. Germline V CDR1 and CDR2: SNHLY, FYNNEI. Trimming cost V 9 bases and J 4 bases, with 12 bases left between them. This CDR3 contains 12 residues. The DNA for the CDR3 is TGTGCCAGAGAGACAGGAACCTATGGCTACACCTTC. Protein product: CARETGTYGYTF.

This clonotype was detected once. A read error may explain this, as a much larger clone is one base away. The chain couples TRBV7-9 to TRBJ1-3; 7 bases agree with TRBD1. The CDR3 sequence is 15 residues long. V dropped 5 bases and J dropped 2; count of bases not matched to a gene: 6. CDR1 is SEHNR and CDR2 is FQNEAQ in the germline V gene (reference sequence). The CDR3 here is CASSIRGQPGNTIYF. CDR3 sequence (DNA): TGTGCCAGCAGCATAAGGGGACAGCCTGGAAACACCATATATTTT.

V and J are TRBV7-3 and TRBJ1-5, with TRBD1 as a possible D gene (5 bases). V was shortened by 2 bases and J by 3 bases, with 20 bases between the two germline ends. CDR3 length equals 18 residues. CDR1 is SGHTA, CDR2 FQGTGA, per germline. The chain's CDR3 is CASSLHVGDDLNNQPQHF. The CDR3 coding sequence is TGTGCCAGCAGCTTACACGTAGGGGACGATTTGAACAATCAGCCCCAGCATTTT.

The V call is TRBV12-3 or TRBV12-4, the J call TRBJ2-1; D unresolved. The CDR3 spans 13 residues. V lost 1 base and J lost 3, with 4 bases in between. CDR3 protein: CASSLVGYNEQFF. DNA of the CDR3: TGTGCCAGCAGTTTAGTAGGCTACAATGAGCAGTTCTTC.

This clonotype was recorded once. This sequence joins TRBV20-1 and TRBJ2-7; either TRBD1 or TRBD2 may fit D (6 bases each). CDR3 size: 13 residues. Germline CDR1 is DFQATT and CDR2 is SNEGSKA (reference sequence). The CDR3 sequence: CSAPKRGGCEQYF. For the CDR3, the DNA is TGCAGCGCTCCGAAACGAGGGGGGTGCGAGCAGTACTTC.

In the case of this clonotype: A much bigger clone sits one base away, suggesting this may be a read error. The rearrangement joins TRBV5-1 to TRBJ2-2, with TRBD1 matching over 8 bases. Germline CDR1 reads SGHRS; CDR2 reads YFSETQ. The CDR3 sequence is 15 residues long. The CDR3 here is CVSSKGTGRTGELFF. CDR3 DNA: TGCGTCAGCAGCAAAGGGACAGGTCGGACCGGGGAGCTGTTTTTT.

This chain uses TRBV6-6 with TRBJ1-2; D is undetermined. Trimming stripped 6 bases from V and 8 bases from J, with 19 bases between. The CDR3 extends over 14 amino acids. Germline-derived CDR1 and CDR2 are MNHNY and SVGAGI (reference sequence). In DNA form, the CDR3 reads TGTGCCAGCAGAGATTCCGGGGTAGTGGGAGGCTACACCTTC. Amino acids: CASRDSGVVGGYTF.

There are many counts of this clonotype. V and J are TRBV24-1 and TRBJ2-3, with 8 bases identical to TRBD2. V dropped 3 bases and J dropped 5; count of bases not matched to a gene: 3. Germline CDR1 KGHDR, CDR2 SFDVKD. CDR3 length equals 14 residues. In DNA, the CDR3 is TGTGCCACCAGTGATCCGGGGGGGCTAGATACGCAGTATTTT. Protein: CATSDPGGLDTQYF.

DNA for the CDR3: TGCAGTGCTATGAATGGGTTCACGCGCGAAGCTTTCTTT. It codes for CSAMNGFTREAFF. The rearrangement links TRBV20-1 to TRBJ1-1; D remains unclear. CDR3 length equals 13 residues. CDR1 is DFQATT and CDR2 is SNEGSKA in the germline V gene (reference sequence). The germline V and J ends were trimmed by 4 bases and 8 bases, with 17 bases remaining between them.

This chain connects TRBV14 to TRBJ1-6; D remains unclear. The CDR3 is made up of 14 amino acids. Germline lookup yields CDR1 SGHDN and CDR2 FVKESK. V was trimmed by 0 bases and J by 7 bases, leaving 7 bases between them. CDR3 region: CASSQELPNSPLHF. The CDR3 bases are TGTGCCAGCAGCCAAGAACTGCCAAATTCACCCCTCCACTTT.

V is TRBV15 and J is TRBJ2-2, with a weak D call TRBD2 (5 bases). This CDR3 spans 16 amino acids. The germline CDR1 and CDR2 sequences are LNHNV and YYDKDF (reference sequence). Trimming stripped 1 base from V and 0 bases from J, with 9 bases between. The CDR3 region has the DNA TGTGCCACCAGCAGAGCTTACGGGACGAACACCGGGGAGCTGTTTTTT. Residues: CATSRAYGTNTGELFF.

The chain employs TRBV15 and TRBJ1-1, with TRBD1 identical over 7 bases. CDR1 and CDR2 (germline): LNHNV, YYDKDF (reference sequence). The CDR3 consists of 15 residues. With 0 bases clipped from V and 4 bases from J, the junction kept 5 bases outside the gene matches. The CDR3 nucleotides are TGTGCCACCAGCAGAGAAGGGACAGTAGGCACTGAAGCTTTCTTT. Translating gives CATSREGTVGTEAFF.